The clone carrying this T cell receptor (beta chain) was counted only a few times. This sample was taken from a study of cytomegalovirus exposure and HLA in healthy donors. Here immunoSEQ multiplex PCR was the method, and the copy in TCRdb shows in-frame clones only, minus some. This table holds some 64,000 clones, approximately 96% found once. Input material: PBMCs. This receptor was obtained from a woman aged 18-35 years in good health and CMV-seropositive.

CDR3 bases: TGTGCCAGCAGTCCGGGACAGTCCCTTAGGCACATTCAGTACTTC. This encodes CASSPGQSLRHIQYF. V gene TRBV27 combines with J gene TRBJ2-4; 7 nucleotides agree with TRBD1. With 5 bases clipped from V and 8 bases from J, the junction kept 12 bases outside the gene matches. The CDR3 extends over 15 amino acids. The germline CDR1 and CDR2 sequences are MNHEY and SMNVEV (reference sequence).